Presented here are 16 T cell receptor beta chains from one specimen sequenced in a study of shared clonotypes between healthy human individuals. Generated by immunoSEQ multiplex PCR, the TCRdb table keeps only in-frame clones and is missing some. The table records 2.5 million or so clones, over 85% of them present only once. Material for sequencing was naive CD4+ T cells sorted from blood. The subset: CD45RA+ positively selected. These receptors all come from a man aged 18 to 29 in good health.

J is TRBJ1-2 and V is TRBV28; TRBD1 matches 8 bases. Germline loops: CDR1 MDHEN, CDR2 SYDVKM. The length of the CDR3 is 13 residues. V lost 4 bases and J lost 8; bases outside the gene matches: 6. The CDR3 region is CASSSDRGSGYTF. DNA of the CDR3: TGTGCCAGCAGTTCCGACAGGGGATCGGGCTACACCTTC.

The V gene is TRBV30, the J gene TRBJ2-5; perhaps TRBD1 as D (5 bases). Trimming pared 5 bases from V and 5 bases from J, leaving 12 bases between. In germline, CDR1 is GTSNPN, CDR2 SVGIG (reference sequence). The CDR3 spans 12 residues. CDR3 sequence reads: CAWGAQGETQYF. DNA for the CDR3: TGTGCCTGGGGGGCACAAGGCGAGACCCAGTACTTC.

The rearrangement uses TRBV4-3 and TRBJ2-7; 10 nucleotides agree with TRBD2. CDR1 and CDR2 (germline): LGHNA, YSLEER. This CDR3 comprises 15 residues. The V segment lost 5 bases and the J segment 1 base; nucleotides outside the gene matches: 5. For the CDR3, the DNA is TGCGCCAGCAGCTGGGCTAGCGGGGGTTCCTACGAGCAGTACTTC. It specifies CASSWASGGSYEQYF.

The chain recombines TRBV7-2 with TRBJ2-1; TRBD2 aligns across 8 bases. This CDR3 spans 14 amino acids. CDR1 is SGHTA, CDR2 FQGNSA, per germline. Unmatched junction bases numbered 9, after V lost 5 bases and J lost 9 bases. The CDR3: CASSPGLVGAEQFF. CDR3 sequence (DNA): TGTGCCAGCAGCCCGGGACTAGTTGGGGCTGAGCAGTTCTTC.

V is TRBV11-2 and J is TRBJ2-7; 7 nucleotides agree with TRBD1. The CDR3 spans 16 residues. V shed 3 bases, J shed 3 bases, and the junction held 11 bases outside the gene matches. Germline assignment: CDR1 SGHAT and CDR2 FQNNGV. DNA for the CDR3: TGTGCCAGCAGCTTGGTCGGGACAGCAGACGTCTACGAGCAGTACTTC. Its protein is CASSLVGTADVYEQYF.

CDR3 DNA: TGTGCCAGCAGTTTATACGGAGGAGCCTCCTACGAGCAGTACTTC. Translation: CASSLYGGASYEQYF. This sequence joins TRBV27 and TRBJ2-7, with D possibly TRBD2 on 5 matching bases. Germline V CDR1 and CDR2: MNHEY, SMNVEV (reference sequence). The ends were cut back, 1 base at V and 0 bases at J, with 10 bases in the middle. The CDR3 runs 15 residues.

This clone appeared a few times. Other DNA variants within this sample encode the same CDR3. This chain joins TRBV30 and TRBJ1-5, with 7 bases that match TRBD1. The CDR3 loop spans 13 amino acids. CDR1 and CDR2 (germline): GTSNPN, SVGIG (reference sequence). Trimming cost V 3 bases and J 4 bases; bases outside gene matches: 3. The chain's CDR3 is CAWRDRNNQPQHF. The CDR3 DNA is TGTGCCTGGAGGGACAGGAATAATCAGCCCCAGCATTTT. Full variable domain (rest looked up from reference TRBV30 and TRBJ1-5): SQTIHQWPATLVQPVGSPLSLECTVEGTSNPNLYWYRQAAGRGLQLLFYSVGIGQISSEVPQNLSASRPQDRQFILSSKKLLLSDSGFYLCAWRDRNNQPQHFGDGTRLSIL.

This clone was counted a few times. V and J are TRBV30 and TRBJ1-2, with D unclear. The CDR3 covers 12 residues. Trimming removed 2 bases at V and 4 bases at J, with 8 bases between. Germline loops: CDR1 GTSNPN, CDR2 SVGIG (reference sequence). CDR3: CAWSPTSYGYTF. The CDR3 nucleotides are TGTGCCTGGAGTCCGACAAGCTATGGCTACACCTTC.

The chain joins TRBV2 to TRBJ1-6; D gene unclear. Trimming left V 2 bases short and J 7 bases short, with 6 bases between. CDR3 length equals 13 residues. Per the germline V gene, CDR1 is SNHLY and CDR2 is FYNNEI. CDR3 bases: TGTGCCAGCAGTGAAAATTCCAATTCACCCCTCCACTTT. Protein sequence: CASSENSNSPLHF.

The V and J genes are TRBV25-1 and TRBJ2-3, with 7 bases identical to TRBD2. The germline gives CDR1 MGHDK, CDR2 SYGVNS. This CDR3 region has 16 residues. V lost 2 bases to trimming and J lost 4 bases; unmatched junction nucleotides: 9. CDR3 in amino acids: CASSEHGGGLPDTQYF. As DNA, the CDR3 is TGTGCCAGCAGTGAACACGGCGGGGGTCTGCCAGATACGCAGTATTTT. Drawing the rest from reference TRBV25-1 and TRBJ2-3, the complete variable domain is EADIYQTPRYLVIGTGKKITLECSQTMGHDKMYWYQQDPGMELHLIHYSYGVNSTEKGDLSSESTVSRIRTEHFPLTLESARPSHTSQYLCASSEHGGGLPDTQYFGPGTRLTVL.

Here the CDR3 reads CASSSGLDNQPQHF. As DNA, the CDR3 is TGTGCCAGCAGCTCGGGGCTGGATAATCAGCCCCAGCATTTT. The rearrangement links TRBV7-6 to TRBJ1-5; D possibly corresponds to TRBD1 (5 bases). Germline CDR1 reads SGHVS; CDR2 reads FNYEAQ. The CDR3 has 14 amino acids. V was shortened by 4 bases and J by 4 bases, with 11 bases between the two germline ends.

V usage is TRBV28 and J usage is TRBJ2-7; D is uncertain. V gave up 4 bases and J gave up 11 bases, with 15 bases separating them. The germline CDR1 and CDR2 sequences are MDHEN and SYDVKM. The CDR3 spans 12 residues. The chain's CDR3 is CASSSHRAREYF. The CDR3, as DNA: TGTGCCAGCAGTTCCCACCGAGCCCGGGAGTACTTC.

The chain combines TRBV5-5 with TRBJ2-5, with D perhaps matching TRBD2 (7 bases). Trimming removed 6 bases at V and 5 bases at J, with 11 bases between. Germline V lookup: CDR1 SGHKS, CDR2 YYEKEE (reference sequence). This CDR3 has 12 amino acids. CDR3 sequence reads: CASIQGGETQYF. The CDR3 bases are TGTGCCAGCATACAGGGAGGGGAGACCCAGTACTTC.

The chain has TRBV5-1 and TRBJ2-7; 9 nucleotides align to TRBD1. Germline CDR1 and CDR2: SGHRS and YFSETQ. With 3 bases clipped from V and 0 bases from J, the junction kept 7 bases outside the gene matches. The length of the CDR3 is 16 residues. CDR3 bases: TGCGCCAGCAGCTCCGGGACAGGGAGTACCTCCTACGAGCAGTACTTC. It yields the protein CASSSGTGSTSYEQYF.

The V and J genes are TRBV7-3 and TRBJ2-3, with D unresolved. The CDR3 is 15 residues long. V shed 1 base and J shed 2 bases, with 10 bases lying between them. Germline V gene lookup returns CDR1 SGHTA and CDR2 FQGTGA. CDR3 nucleotides: TGTGCCAGCAGCTTAATCGGCCACTCCACAGATACGCAGTATTTT. Residues: CASSLIGHSTDTQYF.

The chain links TRBV18 to TRBJ1-5; the match to TRBD1 covers 7 bases. CDR1 KGHSH and CDR2 LQKENI come from the germline V gene. CDR3 length: 14 residues. Trimming at V came to 3 bases and at J to 9 bases, leaving 8 bases not matched to a gene. Here the CDR3 reads CASSPGTDKRPQHF. CDR3 bases: TGTGCCAGCTCACCCGGGACAGACAAGCGGCCCCAGCATTTT.